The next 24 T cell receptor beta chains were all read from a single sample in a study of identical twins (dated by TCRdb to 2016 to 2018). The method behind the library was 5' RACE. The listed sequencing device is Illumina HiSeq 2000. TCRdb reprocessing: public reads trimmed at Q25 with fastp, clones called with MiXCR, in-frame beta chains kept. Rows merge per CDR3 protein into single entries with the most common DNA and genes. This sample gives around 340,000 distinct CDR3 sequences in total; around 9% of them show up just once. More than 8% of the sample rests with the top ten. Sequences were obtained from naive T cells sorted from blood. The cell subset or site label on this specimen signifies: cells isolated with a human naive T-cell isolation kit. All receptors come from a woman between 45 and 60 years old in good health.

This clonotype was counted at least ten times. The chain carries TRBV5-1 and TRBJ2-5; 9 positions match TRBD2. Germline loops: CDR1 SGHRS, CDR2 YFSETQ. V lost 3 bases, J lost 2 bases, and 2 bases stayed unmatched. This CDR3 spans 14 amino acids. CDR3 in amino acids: CASSSSGAQETQYF. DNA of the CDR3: TGCGCCAGCAGCTCTAGCGGGGCACAAGAGACCCAGTACTTC.

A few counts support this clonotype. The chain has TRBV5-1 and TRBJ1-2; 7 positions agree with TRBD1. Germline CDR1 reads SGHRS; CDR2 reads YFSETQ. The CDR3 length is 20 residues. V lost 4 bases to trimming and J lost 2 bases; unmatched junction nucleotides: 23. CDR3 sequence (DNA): TGCGCCAGCAGCCCAACAACCACCCGGACAGGCTCCCCTGGGAACTATGGCTACACCTTC. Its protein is CASSPTTTRTGSPGNYGYTF. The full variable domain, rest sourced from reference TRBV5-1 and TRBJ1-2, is KAGVTQTPRYLIKTRGQQVTLSCSPISGHRSVSWYQQTPGQGLQFLFEYFSETQRNKGNFPGRFSGRQFSNSRSEMNVSTLELGDSALYLCASSPTTTRTGSPGNYGYTFGSGTRLTVV.

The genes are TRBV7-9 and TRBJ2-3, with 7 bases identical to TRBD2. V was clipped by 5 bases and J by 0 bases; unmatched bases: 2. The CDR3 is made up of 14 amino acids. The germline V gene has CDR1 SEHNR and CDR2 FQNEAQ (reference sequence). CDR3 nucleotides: TGTGCCAGCAGCCAGCGGGAAAGCACAGATACGCAGTATTTT. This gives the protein CASSQRESTDTQYF.

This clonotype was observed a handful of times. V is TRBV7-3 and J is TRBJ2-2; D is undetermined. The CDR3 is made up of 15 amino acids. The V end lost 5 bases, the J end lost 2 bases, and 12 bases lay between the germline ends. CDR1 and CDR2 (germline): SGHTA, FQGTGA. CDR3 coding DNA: TGTGCCAGCAGCGTCGACAAGCTCAACACCGGGGAGCTGTTTTTT. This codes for CASSVDKLNTGELFF.

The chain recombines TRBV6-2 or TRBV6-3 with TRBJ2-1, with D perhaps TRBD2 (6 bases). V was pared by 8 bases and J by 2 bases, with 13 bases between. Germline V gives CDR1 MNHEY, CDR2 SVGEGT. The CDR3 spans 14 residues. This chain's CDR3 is CASRRGGAYNEQFF. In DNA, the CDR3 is TGTGCCAGCCGTAGGGGCGGGGCCTACAATGAGCAGTTCTTC.

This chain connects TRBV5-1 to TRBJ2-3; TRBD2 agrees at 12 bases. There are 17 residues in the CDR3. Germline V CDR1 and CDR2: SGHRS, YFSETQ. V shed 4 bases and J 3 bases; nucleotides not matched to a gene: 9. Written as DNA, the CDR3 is TGCGCCAGCAGCCTACGACTAGCGGGAGCTGGTACAGATACGCAGTATTTT. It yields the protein CASSLRLAGAGTDTQYF.

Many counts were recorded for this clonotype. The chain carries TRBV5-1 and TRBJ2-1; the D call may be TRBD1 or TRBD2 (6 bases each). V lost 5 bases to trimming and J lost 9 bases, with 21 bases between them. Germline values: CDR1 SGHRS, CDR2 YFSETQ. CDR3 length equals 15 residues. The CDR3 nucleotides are TGCGCCAGCAGTCTGACACACAGGGCGGAGGGTGAGCAGTTCTTC. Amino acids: CASSLTHRAEGEQFF.

The CDR3 DNA is TGTGCTAGTGGTTTCCGGACTAGCGGGAGCTCCTACAATGAGCAGTTCTTC. Its translation: CASGFRTSGSSYNEQFF. The genes are TRBV12-5 and TRBJ2-1, with 13 bases identical to TRBD2. The CDR3 loop spans 17 amino acids. With V trimmed by 3 bases and J by 0 bases, 2 bases remained unmatched. Germline CDR1 is LGHNT and CDR2 is FRNRAP.

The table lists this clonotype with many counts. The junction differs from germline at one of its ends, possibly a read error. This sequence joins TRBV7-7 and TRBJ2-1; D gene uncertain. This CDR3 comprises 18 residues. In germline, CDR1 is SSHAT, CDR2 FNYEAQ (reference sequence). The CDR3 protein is CASSLYPSLRVSYNEQFF. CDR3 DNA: TGTGCTAGCAGCTTATACCCATCCCTCAGAGTCTCCTACAATGAGCAGTTCTTC.

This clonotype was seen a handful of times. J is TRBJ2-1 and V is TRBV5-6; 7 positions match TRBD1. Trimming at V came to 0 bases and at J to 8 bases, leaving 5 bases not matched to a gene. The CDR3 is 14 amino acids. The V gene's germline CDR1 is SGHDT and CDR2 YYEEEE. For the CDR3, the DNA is TGTGCCAGCAGCTTGGTCGAAGGGGGCGATGAGCAGTTCTTC. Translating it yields CASSLVEGGDEQFF.

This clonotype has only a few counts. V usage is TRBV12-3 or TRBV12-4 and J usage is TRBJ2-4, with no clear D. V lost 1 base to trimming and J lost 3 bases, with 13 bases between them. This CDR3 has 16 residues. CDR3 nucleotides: TGTGCCAGCAGTTTAGATTCCTGGCTACTCAAAAACATTCAGTACTTC. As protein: CASSLDSWLLKNIQYF.

CDR3 sequence (DNA): TGTGCCAGCAGCTTAGCGGCCGTTTCCAATGAGCAGTTCTTC. Translation gives CASSLAAVSNEQFF. The chain couples TRBV7-6 to TRBJ2-1; no definite D call. This CDR3 has 14 residues. The germline V gene encodes CDR1 SGHVS and CDR2 FNYEAQ. Trimming pared 0 bases from V and 6 bases from J, leaving 9 bases between.

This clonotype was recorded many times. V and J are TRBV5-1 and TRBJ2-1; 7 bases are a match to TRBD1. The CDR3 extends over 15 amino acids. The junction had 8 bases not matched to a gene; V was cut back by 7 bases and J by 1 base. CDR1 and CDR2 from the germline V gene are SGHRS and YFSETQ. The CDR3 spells CASAEGTASYNEQFF. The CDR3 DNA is TGCGCCAGCGCTGAGGGGACAGCGTCCTACAATGAGCAGTTCTTC.

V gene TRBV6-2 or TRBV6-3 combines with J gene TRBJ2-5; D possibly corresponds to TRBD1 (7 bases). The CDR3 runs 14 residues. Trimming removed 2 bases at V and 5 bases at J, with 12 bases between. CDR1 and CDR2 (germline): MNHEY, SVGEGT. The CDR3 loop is CASSYAGQLETQYF. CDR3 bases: TGTGCCAGCAGTTACGCGGGACAGCTTGAGACCCAGTACTTC.

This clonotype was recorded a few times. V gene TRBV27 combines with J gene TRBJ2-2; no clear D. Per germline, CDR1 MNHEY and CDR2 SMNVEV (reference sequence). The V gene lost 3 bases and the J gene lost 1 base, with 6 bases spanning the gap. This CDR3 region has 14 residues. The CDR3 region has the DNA TGTGCCAGCAGTTTTTCGATGAACACCGGGGAGCTGTTTTTT. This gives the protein CASSFSMNTGELFF.

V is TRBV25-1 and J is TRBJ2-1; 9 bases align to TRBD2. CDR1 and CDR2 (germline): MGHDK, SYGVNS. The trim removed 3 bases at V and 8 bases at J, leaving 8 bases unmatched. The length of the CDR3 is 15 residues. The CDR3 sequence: CASSEAGGPQDEQFF. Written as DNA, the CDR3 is TGTGCCAGCAGTGAGGCGGGAGGGCCTCAGGATGAGCAGTTCTTC.

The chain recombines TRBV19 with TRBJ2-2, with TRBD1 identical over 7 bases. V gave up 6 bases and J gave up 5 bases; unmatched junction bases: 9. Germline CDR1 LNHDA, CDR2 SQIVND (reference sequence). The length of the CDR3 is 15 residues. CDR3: CASSLGTVRTGELFF. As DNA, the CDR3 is TGTGCCAGTAGCCTTGGGACAGTACGAACCGGGGAGCTGTTTTTT.

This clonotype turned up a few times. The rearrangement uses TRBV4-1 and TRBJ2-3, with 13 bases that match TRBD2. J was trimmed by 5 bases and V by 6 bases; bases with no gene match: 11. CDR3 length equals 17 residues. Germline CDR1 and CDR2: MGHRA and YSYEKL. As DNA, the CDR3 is TGCGCCAGCAGGTCCCTTGGACTAGCGGGAGAGAAAGATACGCAGTATTTT. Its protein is CASRSLGLAGEKDTQYF.

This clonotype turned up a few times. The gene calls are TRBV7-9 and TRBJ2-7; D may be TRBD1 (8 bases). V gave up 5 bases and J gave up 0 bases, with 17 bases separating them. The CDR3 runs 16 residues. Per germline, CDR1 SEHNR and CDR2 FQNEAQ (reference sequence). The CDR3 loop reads CASSRDRGGTSYEQYF. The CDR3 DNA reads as TGTGCCAGCAGCAGAGACAGGGGAGGGACCTCCTACGAGCAGTACTTC.

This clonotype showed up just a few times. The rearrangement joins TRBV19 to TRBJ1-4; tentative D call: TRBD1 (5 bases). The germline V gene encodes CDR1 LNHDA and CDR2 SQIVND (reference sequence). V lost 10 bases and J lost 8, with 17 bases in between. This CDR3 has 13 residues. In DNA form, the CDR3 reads TGTGCCACTACAGGTCTCGGTGGCGAAAAACTGTTTTTT. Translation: CATTGLGGEKLFF.

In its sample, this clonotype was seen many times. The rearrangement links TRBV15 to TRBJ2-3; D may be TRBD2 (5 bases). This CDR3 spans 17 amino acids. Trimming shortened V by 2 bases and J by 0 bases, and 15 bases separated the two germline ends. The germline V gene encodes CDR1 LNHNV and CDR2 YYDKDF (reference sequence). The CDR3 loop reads CATSRLPRGTSTDTQYF. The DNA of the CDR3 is TGTGCCACCAGCAGACTCCCCCGGGGTACTAGCACAGATACGCAGTATTTT.

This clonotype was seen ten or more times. CDR3 sequence: CATRGSSPDYNEQFF. The CDR3 DNA follows: TGTGCCACCAGGGGAAGCTCCCCCGACTACAATGAGCAGTTCTTC. The chain joins TRBV24-1 to TRBJ2-1; D gene uncertain. Trimming pared 7 bases from V and 3 bases from J, leaving 15 bases between. Germline V gene sequence: CDR1 KGHDR, CDR2 SFDVKD. The CDR3 loop spans 15 amino acids.

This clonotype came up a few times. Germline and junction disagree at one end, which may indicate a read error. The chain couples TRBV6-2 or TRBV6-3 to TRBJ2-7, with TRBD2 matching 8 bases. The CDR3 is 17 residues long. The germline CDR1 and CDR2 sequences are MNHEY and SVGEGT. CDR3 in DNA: TGTGCCGGCAGCCCTATCGGATCGGCGGGAGGAGTCTACGAGCAGTACTTC. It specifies CAGSPIGSAGGVYEQYF.

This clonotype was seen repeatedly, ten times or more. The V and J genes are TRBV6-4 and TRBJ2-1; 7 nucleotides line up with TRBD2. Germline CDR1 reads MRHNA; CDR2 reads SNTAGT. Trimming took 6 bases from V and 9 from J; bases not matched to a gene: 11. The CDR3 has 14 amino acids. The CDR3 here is CASSPAGTISEQFF. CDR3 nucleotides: TGTGCCAGCAGCCCAGCGGGAACAATATCTGAGCAGTTCTTC.